The clone carrying this T cell receptor (beta chain) was detected only once. Libraries were prepared by immunoSEQ multiplex PCR; TCRdb keeps only in-frame clonotypes and omits some of them. The repertoire holds about 42,000 clones, with roughly 84% as singletons. The data are from a study of blood T cell repertoires in COVID-19. The CDR3 is 14 amino acids. The germline gives CDR1 SQVTM, CDR2 ANQGSEA. The V segment lost 4 bases and the J segment 9 bases; nucleotides outside the gene matches: 14. Sequencing was performed on peripheral blood. The V call is TRBV29-1, the J call TRBJ1-2; 7 bases are shared with TRBD1. The TCR originated in a human donor in a cohort sampled during active COVID-19. DNA for the CDR3: TGCAGCGTTGGCCTTCAGGGACAGCGGATGAGCTACACCTTC. Translation gives CSVGLQGQRMSYTF.